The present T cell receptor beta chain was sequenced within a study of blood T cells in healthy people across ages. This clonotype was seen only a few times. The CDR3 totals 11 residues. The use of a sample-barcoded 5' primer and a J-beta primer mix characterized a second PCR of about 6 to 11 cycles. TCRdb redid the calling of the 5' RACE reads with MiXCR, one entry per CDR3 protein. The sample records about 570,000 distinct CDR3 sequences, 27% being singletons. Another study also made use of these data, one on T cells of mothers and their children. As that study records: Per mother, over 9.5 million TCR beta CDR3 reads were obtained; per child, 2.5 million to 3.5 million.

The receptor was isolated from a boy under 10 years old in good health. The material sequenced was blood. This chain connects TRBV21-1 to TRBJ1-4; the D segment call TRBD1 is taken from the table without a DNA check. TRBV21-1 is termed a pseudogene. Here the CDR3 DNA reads TGTGCCAGCAGCAAAGCGGAATGCCCTGGTTTT. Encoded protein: CASSKAECPGF.